This TCR beta chain came from a study of shared clonotypes between healthy human individuals. The study, taken as a whole, reports: Non-shared clonotypes had lower generation probabilities than those shared by all four donors. Naive CD4 clonotypes were shared across a handful of donors at about 5.2%.

To note about this clone: The antigen is undetermined. Other nucleotide sequences in the sample specify the same CDR3.

The CDR3 is 13 amino acids. V was clipped by 0 bases and J by 7 bases, with 9 bases between them. Germline V gene data show CDR1 as WNHNN and CDR2 as SYGVQD (reference sequence). The protocol was immunoSEQ multiplex PCR, while the TCRdb copy is restricted to in-frame clones and leaves out a portion. Of millions of clones in the sample, around nine tenths are singletons; the top ten hold about 0.13%. Those who donated were healthy HIV-negative adults, with no recent acute infections or vaccinations reported. CD4+ cells were split into CD45RA+ naive and CD45RA-negative memory subsets. The chain carries TRBV10-1 and TRBJ1-2; no definite D call. The clonotype comes from a man aged 18-30 years in good health. Sequencing was performed on naive CD4+ T cells sorted from blood. Stated subset: CD45RA+ positively selected. CDR3 coding DNA: TGCGCCAGCAGTGAGTCCTCCCGGGGTGGCTACACCTTC. Translating gives CASSESSRGGYTF.